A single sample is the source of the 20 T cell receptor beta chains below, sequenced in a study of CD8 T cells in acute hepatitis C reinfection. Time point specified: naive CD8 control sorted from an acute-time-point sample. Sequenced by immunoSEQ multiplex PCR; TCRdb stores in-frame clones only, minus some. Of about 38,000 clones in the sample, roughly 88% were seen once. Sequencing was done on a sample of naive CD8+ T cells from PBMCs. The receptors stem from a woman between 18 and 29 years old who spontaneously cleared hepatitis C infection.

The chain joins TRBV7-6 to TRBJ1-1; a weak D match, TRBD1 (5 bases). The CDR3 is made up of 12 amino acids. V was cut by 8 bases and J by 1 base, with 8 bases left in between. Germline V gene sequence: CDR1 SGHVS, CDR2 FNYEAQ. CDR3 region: CASFGANTEAFF. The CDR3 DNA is TGTGCCAGCTTCGGGGCGAACACTGAAGCTTTCTTT.

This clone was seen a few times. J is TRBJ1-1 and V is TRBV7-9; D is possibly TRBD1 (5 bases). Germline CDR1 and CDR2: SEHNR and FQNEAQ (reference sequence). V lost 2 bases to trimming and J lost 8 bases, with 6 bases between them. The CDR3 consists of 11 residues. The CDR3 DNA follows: TGTGCCAGCAGCTTAAACAGGGAAGCTTTCTTT. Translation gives CASSLNREAFF.

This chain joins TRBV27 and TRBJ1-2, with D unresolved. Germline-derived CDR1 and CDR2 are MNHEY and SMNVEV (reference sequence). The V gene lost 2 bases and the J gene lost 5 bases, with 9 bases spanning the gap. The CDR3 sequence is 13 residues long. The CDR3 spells CASSLRESYGYTF. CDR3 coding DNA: TGTGCCAGCAGTTTACGGGAATCTTATGGCTACACCTTC.

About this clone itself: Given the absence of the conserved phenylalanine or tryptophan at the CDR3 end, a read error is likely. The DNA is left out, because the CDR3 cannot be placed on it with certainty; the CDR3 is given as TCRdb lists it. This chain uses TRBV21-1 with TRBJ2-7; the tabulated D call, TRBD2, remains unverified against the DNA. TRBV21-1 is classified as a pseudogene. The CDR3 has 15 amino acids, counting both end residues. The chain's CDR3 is CASSKHSPKGREEFA.

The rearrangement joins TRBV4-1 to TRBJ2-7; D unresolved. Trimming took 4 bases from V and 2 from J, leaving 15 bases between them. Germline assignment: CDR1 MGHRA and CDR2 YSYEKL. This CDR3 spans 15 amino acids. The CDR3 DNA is TGCGCCAGCAGCCGGGCCCTACCCCTTCCCTACGAGCAGTACTTC. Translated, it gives CASSRALPLPYEQYF.

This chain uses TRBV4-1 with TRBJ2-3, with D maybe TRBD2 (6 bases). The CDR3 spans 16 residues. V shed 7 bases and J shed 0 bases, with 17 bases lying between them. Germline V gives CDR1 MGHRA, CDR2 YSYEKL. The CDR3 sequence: CASNPGRGGSTDTQYF. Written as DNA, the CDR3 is TGCGCCAGCAACCCAGGGCGTGGAGGGAGCACAGATACGCAGTATTTT.

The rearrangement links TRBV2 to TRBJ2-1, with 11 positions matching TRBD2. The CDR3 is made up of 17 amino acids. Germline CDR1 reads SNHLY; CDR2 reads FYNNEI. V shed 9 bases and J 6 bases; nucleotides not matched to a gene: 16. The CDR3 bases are TGTGCCAGGAGGAAGGTTTTACCGGGACTAGCGGCCAATGAGCAGTTCTTC. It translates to CARRKVLPGLAANEQFF.

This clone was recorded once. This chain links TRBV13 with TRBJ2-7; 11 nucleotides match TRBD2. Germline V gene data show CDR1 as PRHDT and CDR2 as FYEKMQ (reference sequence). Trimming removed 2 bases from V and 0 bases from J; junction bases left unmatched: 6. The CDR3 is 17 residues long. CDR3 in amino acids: CASSLSGTSGASYEQYF. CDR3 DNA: TGTGCCAGCAGCTTATCTGGGACTAGCGGAGCCTCCTACGAGCAGTACTTC.

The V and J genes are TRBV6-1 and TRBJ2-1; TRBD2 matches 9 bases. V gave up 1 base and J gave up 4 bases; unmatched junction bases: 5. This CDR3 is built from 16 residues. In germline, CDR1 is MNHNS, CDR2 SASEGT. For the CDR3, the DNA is TGTGCCAGCAGTGAAGTTAGCGGGAGATTTTACAATGAGCAGTTCTTC. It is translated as CASSEVSGRFYNEQFF.

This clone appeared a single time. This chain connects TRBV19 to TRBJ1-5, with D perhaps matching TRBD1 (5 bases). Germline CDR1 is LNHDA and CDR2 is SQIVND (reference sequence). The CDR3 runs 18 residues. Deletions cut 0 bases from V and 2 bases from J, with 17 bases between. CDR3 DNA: TGTGCCAGTAGTATAGAGCCCGGGGACCCTATAGGCAATCAGCCCCAGCATTTT. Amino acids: CASSIEPGDPIGNQPQHF.

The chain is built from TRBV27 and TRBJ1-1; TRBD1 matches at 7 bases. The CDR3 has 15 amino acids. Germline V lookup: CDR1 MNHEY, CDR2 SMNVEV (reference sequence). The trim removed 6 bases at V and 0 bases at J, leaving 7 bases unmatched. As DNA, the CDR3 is TGTGCCAGCAGCTTAGAGACAGGGATGAACACTGAAGCTTTCTTT. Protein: CASSLETGMNTEAFF.

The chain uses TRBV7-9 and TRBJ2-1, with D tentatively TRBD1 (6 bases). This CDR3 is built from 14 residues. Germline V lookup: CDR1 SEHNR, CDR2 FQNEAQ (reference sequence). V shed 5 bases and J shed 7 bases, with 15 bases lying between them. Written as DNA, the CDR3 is TGTGCCAGCAGCCCCGCGGACAGTCTGAATGAGCAGTTCTTC. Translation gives CASSPADSLNEQFF.

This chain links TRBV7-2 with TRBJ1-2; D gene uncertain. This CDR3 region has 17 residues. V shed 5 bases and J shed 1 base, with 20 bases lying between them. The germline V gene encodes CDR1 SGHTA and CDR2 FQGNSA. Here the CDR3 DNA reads TGTGCCAGCAGCCTCCTACGAACCGTCGATTTTAACTATGGCTACACCTTC. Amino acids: CASSLLRTVDFNYGYTF. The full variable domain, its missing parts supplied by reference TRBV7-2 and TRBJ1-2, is GAGVSQSPSNKVTEKGKDVELRCDPISGHTALYWYRQSLGQGLEFLIYFQGNSAPDKSGLPSDRFSAERTGGSVSTLTIQRTQQEDSAVYLCASSLLRTVDFNYGYTFGSGTRLTVV.

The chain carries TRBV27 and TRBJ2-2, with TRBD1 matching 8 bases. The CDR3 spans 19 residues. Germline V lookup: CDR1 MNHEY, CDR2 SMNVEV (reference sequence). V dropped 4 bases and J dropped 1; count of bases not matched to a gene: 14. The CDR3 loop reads CASSSTGVWNMENTGELFF. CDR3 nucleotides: TGTGCCAGCAGTTCGACAGGGGTGTGGAATATGGAGAACACCGGGGAGCTGTTTTTT.

CDR3 amino acids: CASSQDGELFF. In DNA form, the CDR3 reads TGCGCCAGCAGCCAAGACGGGGAGCTGTTTTTT. This chain uses TRBV4-1 with TRBJ2-2; D unclear. Trimming pared 0 bases from V and 7 bases from J, leaving 0 bases between. Germline CDR1 is MGHRA and CDR2 is YSYEKL. The CDR3 totals 11 residues.

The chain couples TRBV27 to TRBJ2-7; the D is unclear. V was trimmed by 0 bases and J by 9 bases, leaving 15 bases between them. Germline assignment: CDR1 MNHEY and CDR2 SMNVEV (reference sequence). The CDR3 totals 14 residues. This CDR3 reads CASSLSPSALGQYF. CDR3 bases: TGTGCCAGCAGTTTATCCCCCTCCGCGCTTGGGCAGTACTTC.

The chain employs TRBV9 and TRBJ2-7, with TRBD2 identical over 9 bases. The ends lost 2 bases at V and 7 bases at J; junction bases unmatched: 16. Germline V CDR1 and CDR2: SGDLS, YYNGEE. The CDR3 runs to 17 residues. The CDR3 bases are TGTGCCAGCAGCGTGGGGGTGGTGTTGGTAGCGGGAGATGAGCAGTACTTC. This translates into CASSVGVVLVAGDEQYF.

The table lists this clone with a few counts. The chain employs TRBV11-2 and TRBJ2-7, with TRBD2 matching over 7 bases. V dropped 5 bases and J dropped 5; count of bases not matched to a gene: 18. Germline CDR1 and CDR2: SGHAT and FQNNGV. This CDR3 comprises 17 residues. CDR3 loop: CASSRVGGSRAQDEQYF. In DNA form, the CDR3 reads TGTGCCAGCAGCCGCGTCGGGGGGTCGAGGGCCCAGGACGAGCAGTACTTC.

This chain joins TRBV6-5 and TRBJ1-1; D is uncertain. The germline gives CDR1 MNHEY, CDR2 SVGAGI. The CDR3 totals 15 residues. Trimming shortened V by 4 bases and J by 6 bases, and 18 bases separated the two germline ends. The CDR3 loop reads CASSSQLAGAPEAFF. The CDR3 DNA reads TGTGCCAGCAGTTCTCAGCTGGCAGGAGCCCCTGAAGCTTTCTTT.

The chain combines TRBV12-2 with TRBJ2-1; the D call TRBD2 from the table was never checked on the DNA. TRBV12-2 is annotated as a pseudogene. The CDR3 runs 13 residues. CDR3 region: CASRFPGGNEQFF. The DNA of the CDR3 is TGTGCAAGTCGCTTCCCCGGGGGAAATGAGCAGTTCTTC.